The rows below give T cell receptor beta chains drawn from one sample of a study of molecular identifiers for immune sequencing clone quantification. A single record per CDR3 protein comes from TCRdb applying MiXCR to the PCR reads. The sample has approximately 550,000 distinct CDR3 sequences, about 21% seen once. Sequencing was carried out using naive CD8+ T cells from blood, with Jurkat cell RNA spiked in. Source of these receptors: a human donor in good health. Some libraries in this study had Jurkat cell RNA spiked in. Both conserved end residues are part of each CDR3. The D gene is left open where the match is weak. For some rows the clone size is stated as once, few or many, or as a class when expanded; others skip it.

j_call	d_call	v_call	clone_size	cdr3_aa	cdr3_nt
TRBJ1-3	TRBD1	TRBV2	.	CASMVPFDRVPGSGNTIYF	TGTGCCAGCATGGTCCCCTTTGACAGGGTGCCAGGATCTGGAAACACCATATATTTT
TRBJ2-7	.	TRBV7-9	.	CVSSTGQSYEQYF	TGTGTCAGCAGCACCGGGCAGAGTTACGAGCAGTACTTC
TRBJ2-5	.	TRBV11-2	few	CASSSPGQAQETQYF	TGTGCCAGCAGCTCTCCGGGACAAGCTCAAGAGACCCAGTACTTC
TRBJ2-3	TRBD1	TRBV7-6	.	CASSLGQGPILGQYF	TGTGCCAGCAGCTTAGGACAGGGCCCGATTCTTGGGCAGTATTTT
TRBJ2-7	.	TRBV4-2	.	CASSQDMGGRESYEQYF	TGTGCCAGCAGCCAAGATATGGGGGGGCGGGAGAGCTACGAGCAGTACTTC
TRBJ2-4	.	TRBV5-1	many	CASRLDRGIQYF	TGCGCCAGCAGGCTGGATAGGGGCATTCAGTACTTC
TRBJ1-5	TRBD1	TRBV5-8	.	CASSAGQGDQPQHF	TGTGCCAGCAGCGCCGGACAGGGTGATCAGCCCCAGCATTTT
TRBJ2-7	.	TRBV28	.	CASSPLGGAGPYERYF	TGTGCCAGCAGCCCCCTGGGAGGAGCGGGTCCCTACGAGCGGTACTTC
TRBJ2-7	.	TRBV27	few	CASSWGQGVNEQYF	TGTGCCAGCAGTTGGGGACAAGGAGTCAACGAGCAGTACTTC
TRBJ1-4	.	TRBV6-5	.	CASSYSGGGKLFF	TGTGCCAGCAGTTACTCGGGGGGGGGGAAACTGTTTTTT
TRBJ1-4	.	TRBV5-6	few	CASSLVGQNEKLFF	TGTGCCAGCAGCTTGGTTGGACAGAATGAAAAACTGTTTTTT
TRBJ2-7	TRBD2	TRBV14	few	CASSQAGTSSQYF	TGTGCCAGCAGCCAAGCCGGGACTAGCTCGCAGTACTTC
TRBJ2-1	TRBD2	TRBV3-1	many	CASSQVPGGGPGDEQFF	TGTGCCAGCAGCCAAGTTCCGGGGGGGGGTCCAGGGGATGAGCAGTTCTTC
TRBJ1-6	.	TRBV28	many	CASSLSLTGMNSPLHF	TGTGCCAGCAGTTTATCTCTTACAGGGATGAATTCACCCCTCCACTTT
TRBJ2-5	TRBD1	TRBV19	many	CASSPGGSGYETQYF	TGTGCCAGTAGTCCAGGGGGTTCTGGGTATGAGACCCAGTACTTC
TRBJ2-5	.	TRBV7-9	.	CASSHAGGPGKETQYF	TGTGCCAGCAGCCACGCCGGGGGGCCCGGGAAAGAGACCCAGTACTTC
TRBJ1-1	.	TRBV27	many	CASSLGTVAFF	TGTGCCAGCAGTTTAGGGACGGTAGCTTTCTTT
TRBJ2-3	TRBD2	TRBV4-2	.	CASNPIAGTTDTQYF	TGTGCCAGCAACCCGATAGCGGGAACTACAGATACGCAGTATTTT
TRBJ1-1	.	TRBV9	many	CASSVGAGALNTEAFF	TGTGCCAGCAGCGTAGGTGCAGGGGCCCTCAATACTGAAGCTTTCTTT